This record covers a single T cell receptor beta chain. Antigen specificity is unknown. The conserved phenylalanine or tryptophan normally closing the CDR3 is absent here, so this likely arose from a read error. The data derive from a study of cytomegalovirus exposure and HLA in healthy donors. Study at large: Approximately 85 million unique TCRs from HLA-typed donors were held in an early release of data. Study results and caveats: With later analysis, a missense DCLRE1C variant became linked to TCR beta V- and J-gene trimming. Most likely, a cluster of highly shared sequence variants arose as a sequencing artifact.

For this donor, CMV serostatus was not recorded. Primers: 60 Vbeta forward and 13 Jbeta reverse. The method was immunoSEQ multiplex PCR; TCRdb's version includes in-frame clones alone and lacks a portion of them. This sample has some 150,000 clones; 65% to 75% occur once, and the top ten carry 2% to 2.5%. The CDR3 spans 13 residues. Trimming pared 7 bases from V and 8 bases from J, leaving 14 bases between. The germline gives CDR1 MNHEY, CDR2 SVGAGI. Sequenced input: PBMCs. This receptor was obtained from a human donor in good health. V and J are TRBV6-5 and TRBJ1-4; maybe TRBD1 (6 bases). Here the CDR3 reads CASTGTSGEKLFV. The DNA of the CDR3 is TGTGCCAGCACTGGGACATCGGGCGAAAAACTGTTTGTT.